This TCR beta chain was observed in a study of technical replicates of blood from several donors. Sequencing was performed with immunoSEQ multiplex PCR; in TCRdb, only in-frame clones are kept and a portion is missing. The sample holds roughly 57,000 clones, over 90% seen once. Germline V CDR1 and CDR2: SGHAT, FQDESV (reference sequence). The length of the CDR3 is 13 residues. Trimming cost V 9 bases and J 9 bases; bases outside gene matches: 5. This clone is a singleton in its sample. Input material: PBMCs. The rearrangement joins TRBV11-1 to TRBJ2-5; 15 bases match TRBD2. The source is a human donor in good health. Some clones in this sample may be carry-over from other donors' samples. CDR3 sequence: CASTGLAGGPQYF. The CDR3 DNA follows: TGTGCCAGTACTGGACTAGCGGGGGGGCCCCAGTACTTC.